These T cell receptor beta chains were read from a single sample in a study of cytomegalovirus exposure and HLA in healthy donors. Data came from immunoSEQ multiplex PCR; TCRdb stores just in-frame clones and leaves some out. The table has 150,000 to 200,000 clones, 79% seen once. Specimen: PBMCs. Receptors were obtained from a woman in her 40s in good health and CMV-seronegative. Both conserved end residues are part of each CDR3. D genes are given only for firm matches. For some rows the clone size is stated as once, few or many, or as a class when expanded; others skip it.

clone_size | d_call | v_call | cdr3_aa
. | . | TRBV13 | CASSQGFGGYTF
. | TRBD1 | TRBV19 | CASNLNRGNNYGYTF
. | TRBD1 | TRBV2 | CASGTGGLQGYTF
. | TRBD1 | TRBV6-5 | CASSSTGVNTEAFF
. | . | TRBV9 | CASSVAGTVKDEQFF
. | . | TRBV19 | CASSQQGPDTQYF
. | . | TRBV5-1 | CASSLGGGYTF
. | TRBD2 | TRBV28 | CASSRTSGIPYNEQFF
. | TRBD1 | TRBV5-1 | CASSFRDRDSGPGYNEQFF
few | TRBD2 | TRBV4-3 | CASSQRASGRANEQFF
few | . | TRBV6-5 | CASRALMNTEAFF
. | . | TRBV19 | CASSIGPGFTEAFF
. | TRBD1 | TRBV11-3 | CASSLGQDNQETQYF
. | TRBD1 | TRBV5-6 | CASRRTGVYEQYF
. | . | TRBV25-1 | CASSEYGDYNEKLFF
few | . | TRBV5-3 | CARSLAAGGNEKLFF
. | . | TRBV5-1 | CASSLTGLSNYGYTF
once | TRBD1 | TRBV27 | CASGTGGRETQYF
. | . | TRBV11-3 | CASSLYQGPNEKLFF
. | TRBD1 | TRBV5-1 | CASSRASVGGQGGEQYF
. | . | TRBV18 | CASSPVLGAGEQYF
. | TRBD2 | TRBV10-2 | CASRGGLVENNEQFF
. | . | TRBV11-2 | CASSPAGDEGTIYF
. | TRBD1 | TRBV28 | CASTHRGPYGYTF
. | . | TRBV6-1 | CASSVGAEGYEQYF
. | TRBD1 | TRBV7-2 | CASSFTGETGELFF
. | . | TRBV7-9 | CASSLGGGPWVF
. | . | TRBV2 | CASSPAGWEAFF
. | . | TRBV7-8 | CASSLVEWGHSGANVLTF
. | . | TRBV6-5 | CASSYYGTPYGYTF
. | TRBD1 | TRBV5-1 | CASSPDRGLVEAFF
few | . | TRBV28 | CASSFLQFQPQHF
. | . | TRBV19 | CASSIGRTTNEQFF
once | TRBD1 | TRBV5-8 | CASSLGDREGEQYF
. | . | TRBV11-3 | CASSLEGGTEAFF
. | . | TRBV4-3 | CASSQVGGGELFF
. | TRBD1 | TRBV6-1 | CASSAEGQVYNEQFF
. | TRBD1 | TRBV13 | CASSFGQGYYGYTF
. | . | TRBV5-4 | CASSGESLSNNEQFF
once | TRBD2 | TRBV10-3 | CAISAGIRGLAGLQETQYF
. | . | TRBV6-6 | CASSYVLQNQETQYF
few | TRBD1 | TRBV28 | CASSLKAGGTEAFF
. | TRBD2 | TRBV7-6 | CASSLGLAGDLQETQYF
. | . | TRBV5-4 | CASSLESAGYGYTF
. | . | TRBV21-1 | CASSKGTGGRDEQYF
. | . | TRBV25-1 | CASSAVGIANEQFF
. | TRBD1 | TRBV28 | CASSLPPGTGRNEQYF
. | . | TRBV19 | CASSIGINTEAFF
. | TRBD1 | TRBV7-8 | CASSLGTGREKLFF
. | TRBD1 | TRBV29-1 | CSVVGDRVYGYTF
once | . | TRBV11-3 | CASSPGTGRIQYF
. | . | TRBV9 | CASSAGLGDNEQFF